This TCR beta chain was identified in a study of T cell responses to AZD1222 COVID-19 vaccine. Germline-derived CDR1 and CDR2 are SGHAT and FQNNGV. The germline V and J ends were trimmed by 6 bases and 4 bases, with 12 bases remaining between them. The CDR3 length is 13 residues. Produced via immunoSEQ multiplex PCR; TCRdb's table is partial and in-frame only. The data hold about 140,000 clones, with roughly nine tenths observed a single time. This chain joins TRBV11-2 and TRBJ1-2; TRBD1 is a possible D gene (5 bases). The starting material was peripheral blood, obtained on day 0 of AZD1222 vaccination. This clonotype was obtained from an adult in good health. CDR3 loop: CASSQGLVYGYTF. The CDR3 bases are TGTGCCAGCAGTCAGGGACTCGTCTATGGCTACACCTTC. Full variable domain (outside the CDR3, taken from reference TRBV11-2 and TRBJ1-2): EAGVAQSPRYKIIEKRQSVAFWCNPISGHATLYWYQQILGQGPKLLIQFQNNGVVDDSQLPKDRFSAERLKGVDSTLKIQPAKLEDSAVYLCASSQGLVYGYTFGSGTRLTVV.